Sequencing of this T cell receptor (beta chain) was carried out in a study of blood T cells in healthy people across ages. A second PCR, run for about 7 to 11 cycles, used a sample-barcoded 5' primer plus a J-beta primer mix. Tagging of each cDNA molecule was performed by a template-switch adaptor with 12 random nucleotides. TCRdb re-derived calls from the 5' RACE reads in MiXCR, one entry per CDR3 protein. The sample carries around 940,000 distinct CDR3 sequences, 51% recorded once. CDR3 length equals 14 residues. Germline V gene data show CDR1 as DFQATT and CDR2 as SNEGSKA (reference sequence). J gave up 7 bases and V 1 base, and 5 bases lay outside the gene matches.

The V call is TRBV20-1, the J call TRBJ2-1; 9 bases line up with TRBD2. The source of this sequence is a woman in her sixties in good health. Sequencing was performed on blood. CDR3 nucleotide sequence: TGCAGTGCTAGAGTAGCGGGAGCGGGGAATGAGCAGTTCTTC. It codes for CSARVAGAGNEQFF.